This TCR beta chain derives from a study of T cell responses to AZD1222 COVID-19 vaccine. Background on the study: Pooling of second doses given at about 4 or about 12 weeks was done.

The CDR3 consists of 15 residues. Trimming stripped 1 base from V and 0 bases from J, with 8 bases between. Germline V lookup: CDR1 SGDLS, CDR2 YYNGEE. Regarding this clone: The antigen remains unidentified.

Produced via immunoSEQ multiplex PCR; TCRdb's table is partial and in-frame only. The data contain 150,000 to 200,000 clones, 85% to 90% of them singletons. Study findings and constraints: Baseline serostatus was positive in only a handful of AZD1222 recipients. Two AZD1222 doses significantly raised spike-specific TCR breadth and depth over controls. Regions 160-218 and 743-854 held dominance among vaccine-associated CD4 TCRs, which spanned spike.

The receptor was isolated from an adult in good health. This chain joins TRBV9 and TRBJ1-5; D possibly corresponds to TRBD1 (6 bases). Material: peripheral blood, obtained on day 0 of AZD1222 vaccination. The CDR3 DNA is TGTGCCAGCAGCGTAACAGGGTCTAGCAATCAGCCCCAGCATTTT. Protein product: CASSVTGSSNQPQHF.